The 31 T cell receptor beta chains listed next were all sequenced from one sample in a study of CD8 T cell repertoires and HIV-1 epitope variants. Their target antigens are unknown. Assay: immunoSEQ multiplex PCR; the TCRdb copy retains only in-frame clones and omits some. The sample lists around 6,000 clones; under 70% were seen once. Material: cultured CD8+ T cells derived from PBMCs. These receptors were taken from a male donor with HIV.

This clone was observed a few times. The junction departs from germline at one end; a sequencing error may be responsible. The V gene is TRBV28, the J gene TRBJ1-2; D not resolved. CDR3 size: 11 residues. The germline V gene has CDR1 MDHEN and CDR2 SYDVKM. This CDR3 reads CASSLGIWAFF. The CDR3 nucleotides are TGTGCCAGCAGTTTGGGGATCTGGGCGTTCTTC.

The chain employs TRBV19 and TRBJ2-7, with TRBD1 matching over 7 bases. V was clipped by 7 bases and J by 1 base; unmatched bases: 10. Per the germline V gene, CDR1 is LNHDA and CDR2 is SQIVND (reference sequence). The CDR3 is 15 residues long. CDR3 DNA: TGTGCCAGTACCCCGACAGGGTTCGATTCCTACGAGCAGTACTTC. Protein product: CASTPTGFDSYEQYF.

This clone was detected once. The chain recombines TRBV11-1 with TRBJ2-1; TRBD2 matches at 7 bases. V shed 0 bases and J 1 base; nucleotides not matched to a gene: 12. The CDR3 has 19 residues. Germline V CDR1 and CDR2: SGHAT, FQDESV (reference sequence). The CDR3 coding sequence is TGTGCCAGCAGCTTAGCGTATAGCCGGGAGGTTGGGTCCTACAATGAGCAGTTCTTC. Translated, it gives CASSLAYSREVGSYNEQFF.

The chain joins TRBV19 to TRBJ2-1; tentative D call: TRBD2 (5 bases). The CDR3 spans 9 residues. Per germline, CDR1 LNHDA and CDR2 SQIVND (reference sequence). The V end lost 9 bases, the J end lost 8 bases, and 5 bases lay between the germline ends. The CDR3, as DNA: TGTGCCAGCGGGGATGAGCAGTTCTTC. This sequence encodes CASGDEQFF.

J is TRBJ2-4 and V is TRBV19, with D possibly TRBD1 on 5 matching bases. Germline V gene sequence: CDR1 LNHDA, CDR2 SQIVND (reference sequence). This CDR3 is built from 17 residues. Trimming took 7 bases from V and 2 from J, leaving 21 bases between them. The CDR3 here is CASKKTGSVAPKNIQYF. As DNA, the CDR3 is TGTGCCAGTAAGAAAACAGGTTCGGTCGCTCCCAAAAACATTCAGTACTTC. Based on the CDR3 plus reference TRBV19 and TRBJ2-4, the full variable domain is DGGITQSPKYLFRKEGQNVTLSCEQNLNHDAMYWYRQDPGQGLRLIYYSQIVNDFQKGDIAEGYSVSREKKESFPLTVTSAQKNPTAFYLCASKKTGSVAPKNIQYFGAGTRLSVL.

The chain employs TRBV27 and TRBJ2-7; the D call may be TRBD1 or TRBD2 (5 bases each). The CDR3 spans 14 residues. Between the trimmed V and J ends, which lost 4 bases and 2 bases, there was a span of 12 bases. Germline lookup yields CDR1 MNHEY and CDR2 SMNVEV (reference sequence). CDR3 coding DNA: TGTGCCAGCAGTTACCGGGACGGTACCTACGAGCAGTACTTC. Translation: CASSYRDGTYEQYF.

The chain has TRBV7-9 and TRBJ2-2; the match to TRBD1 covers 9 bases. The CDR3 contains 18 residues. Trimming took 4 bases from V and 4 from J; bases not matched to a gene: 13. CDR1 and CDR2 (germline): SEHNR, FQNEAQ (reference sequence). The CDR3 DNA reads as TGTGCCAGCAGCTCCCCTCGGGACAGGGCCTCAAGCACCGGGGAGCTGTTTTTT. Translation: CASSSPRDRASSTGELFF. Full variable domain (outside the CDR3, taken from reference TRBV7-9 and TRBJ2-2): DTGVSQNPRHKITKRGQNVTFRCDPISEHNRLYWYRQTLGQGPEFLTYFQNEAQLEKSRLLSDRFSAERPKGSFSTLEIQRTEQGDSAMYLCASSSPRDRASSTGELFFGEGSRLTVL.

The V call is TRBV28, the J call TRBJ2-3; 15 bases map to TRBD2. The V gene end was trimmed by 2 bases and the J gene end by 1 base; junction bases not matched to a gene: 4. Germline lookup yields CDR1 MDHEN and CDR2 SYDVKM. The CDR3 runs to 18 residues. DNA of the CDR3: TGTGCCAGCAGTTTAGGACTAGCGGGGGGGATCGGCACAGATACGCAGTATTTT. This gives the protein CASSLGLAGGIGTDTQYF.

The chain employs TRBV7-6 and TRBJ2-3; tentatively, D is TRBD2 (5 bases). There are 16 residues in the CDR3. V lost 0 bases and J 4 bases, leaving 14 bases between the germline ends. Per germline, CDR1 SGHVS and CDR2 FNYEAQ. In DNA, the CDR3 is TGTGCCAGCAGCTTAGCGGGTGGGAGTCAGTCAGATACGCAGTATTTT. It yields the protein CASSLAGGSQSDTQYF.

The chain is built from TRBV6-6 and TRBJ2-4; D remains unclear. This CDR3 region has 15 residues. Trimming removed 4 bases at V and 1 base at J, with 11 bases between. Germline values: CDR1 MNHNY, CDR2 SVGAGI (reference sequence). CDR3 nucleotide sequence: TGTGCCAGCAGTTCCCCCGATAGGGCCAAAAACATTCAGTACTTC. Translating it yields CASSSPDRAKNIQYF.

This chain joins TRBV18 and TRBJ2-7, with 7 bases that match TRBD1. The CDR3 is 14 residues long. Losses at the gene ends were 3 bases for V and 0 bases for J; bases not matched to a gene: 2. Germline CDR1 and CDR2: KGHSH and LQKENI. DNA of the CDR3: TGTGCCAGCTCACCTTGGGACAGCTCCTACGAGCAGTACTTC. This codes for CASSPWDSSYEQYF.

CDR3 amino acids: CASSISQGYEQYF. The CDR3 DNA reads as TGTGCCAGTAGTATCTCCCAGGGCTACGAGCAGTACTTC. The rearrangement links TRBV19 to TRBJ2-7; D possibly corresponds to TRBD1 (5 bases). Trimming stripped 3 bases from V and 3 bases from J, with 9 bases between. The germline V gene encodes CDR1 LNHDA and CDR2 SQIVND (reference sequence). The CDR3 length is 13 residues. Using reference TRBV19 and TRBJ2-7 for the parts outside the CDR3, the full variable domain is DGGITQSPKYLFRKEGQNVTLSCEQNLNHDAMYWYRQDPGQGLRLIYYSQIVNDFQKGDIAEGYSVSREKKESFPLTVTSAQKNPTAFYLCASSISQGYEQYFGPGTRLTVT.

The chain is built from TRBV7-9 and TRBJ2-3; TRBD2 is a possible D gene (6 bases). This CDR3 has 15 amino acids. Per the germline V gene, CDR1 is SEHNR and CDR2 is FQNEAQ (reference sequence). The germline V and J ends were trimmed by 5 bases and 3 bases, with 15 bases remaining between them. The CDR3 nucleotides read TGTGCCAGCAGCGCTCGGGACTCGGCGACAGATACGCAGTATTTT. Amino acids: CASSARDSATDTQYF.

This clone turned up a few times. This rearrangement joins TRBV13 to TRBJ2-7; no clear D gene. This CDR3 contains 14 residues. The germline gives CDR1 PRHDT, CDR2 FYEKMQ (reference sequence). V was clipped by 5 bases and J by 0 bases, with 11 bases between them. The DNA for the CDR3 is TGTGCCAGCAGCCCAAGAGAGACCTCCTACGAGCAGTACTTC. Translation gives CASSPRETSYEQYF.

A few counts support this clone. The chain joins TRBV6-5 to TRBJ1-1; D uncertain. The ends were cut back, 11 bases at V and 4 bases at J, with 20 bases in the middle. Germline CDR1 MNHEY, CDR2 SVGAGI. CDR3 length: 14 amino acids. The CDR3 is CAPRSVSLGTEAFF. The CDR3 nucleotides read TGTGCCCCCAGATCTGTGTCTTTGGGCACTGAAGCTTTCTTT.

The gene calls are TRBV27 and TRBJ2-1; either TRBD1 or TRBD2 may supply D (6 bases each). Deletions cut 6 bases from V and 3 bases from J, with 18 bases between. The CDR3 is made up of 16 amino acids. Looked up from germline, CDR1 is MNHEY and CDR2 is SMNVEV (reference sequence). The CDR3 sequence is CASSPLSGGLYNEQFF. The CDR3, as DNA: TGTGCCAGCAGCCCCCTCTCTGGGGGGCTCTACAATGAGCAGTTCTTC.

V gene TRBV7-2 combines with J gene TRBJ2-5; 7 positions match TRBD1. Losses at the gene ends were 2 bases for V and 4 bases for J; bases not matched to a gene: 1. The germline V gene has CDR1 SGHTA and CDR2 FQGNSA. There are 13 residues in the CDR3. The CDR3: CASSLYRGETQYF. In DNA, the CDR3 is TGTGCCAGCAGCTTATACAGGGGAGAGACCCAGTACTTC. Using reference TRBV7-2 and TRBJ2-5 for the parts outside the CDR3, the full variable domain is GAGVSQSPSNKVTEKGKDVELRCDPISGHTALYWYRQSLGQGLEFLIYFQGNSAPDKSGLPSDRFSAERTGGSVSTLTIQRTQQEDSAVYLCASSLYRGETQYFGPGTRLLVL.

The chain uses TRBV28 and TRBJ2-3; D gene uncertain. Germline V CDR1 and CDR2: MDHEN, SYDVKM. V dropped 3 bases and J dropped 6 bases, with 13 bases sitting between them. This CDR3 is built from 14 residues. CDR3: CASSLLEPPDTQYF. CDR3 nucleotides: TGTGCCAGCAGTTTGTTGGAACCGCCGGATACGCAGTATTTT.

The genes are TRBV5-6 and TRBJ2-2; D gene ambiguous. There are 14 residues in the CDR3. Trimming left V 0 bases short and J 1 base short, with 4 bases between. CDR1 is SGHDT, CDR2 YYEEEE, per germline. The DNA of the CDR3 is TGTGCCAGCAGCTTGGTTGTGAACACCGGGGAGCTGTTTTTT. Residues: CASSLVVNTGELFF.

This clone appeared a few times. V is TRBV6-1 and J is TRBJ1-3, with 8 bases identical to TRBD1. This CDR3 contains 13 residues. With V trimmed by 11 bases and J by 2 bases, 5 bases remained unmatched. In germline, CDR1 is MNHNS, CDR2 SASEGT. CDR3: CAALTGAGNTIYF. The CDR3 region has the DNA TGTGCCGCCTTGACAGGGGCTGGAAACACCATATATTTT.

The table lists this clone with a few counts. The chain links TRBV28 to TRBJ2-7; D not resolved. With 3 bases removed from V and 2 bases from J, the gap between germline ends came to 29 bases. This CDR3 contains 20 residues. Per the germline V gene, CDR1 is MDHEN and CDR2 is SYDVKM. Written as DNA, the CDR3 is TGTGCCAGCAGTTTCCCCCCCCCTAGTCCCAATACACCTACCACCTACGAGCAGTACTTC. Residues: CASSFPPPSPNTPTTYEQYF.

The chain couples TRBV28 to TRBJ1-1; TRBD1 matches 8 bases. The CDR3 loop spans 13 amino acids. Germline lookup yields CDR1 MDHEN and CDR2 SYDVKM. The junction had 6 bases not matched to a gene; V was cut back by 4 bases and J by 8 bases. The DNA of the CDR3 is TGTGCCAGCAGTTCCCCCGGGACAGGAGAAGCTTTCTTT. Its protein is CASSSPGTGEAFF.

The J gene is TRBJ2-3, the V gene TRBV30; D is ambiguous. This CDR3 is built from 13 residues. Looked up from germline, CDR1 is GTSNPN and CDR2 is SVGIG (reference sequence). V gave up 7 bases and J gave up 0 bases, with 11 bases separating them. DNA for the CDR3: TGTGCCTCAATAGCACTTAGCACAGATACGCAGTATTTT. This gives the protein CASIALSTDTQYF.

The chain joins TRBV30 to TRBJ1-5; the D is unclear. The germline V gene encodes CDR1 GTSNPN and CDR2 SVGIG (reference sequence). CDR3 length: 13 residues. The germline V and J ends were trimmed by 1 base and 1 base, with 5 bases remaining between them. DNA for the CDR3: TGTGCCTGGAGTGCCGACAGCAATCAGCCCCAGCATTTT. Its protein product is CAWSADSNQPQHF.

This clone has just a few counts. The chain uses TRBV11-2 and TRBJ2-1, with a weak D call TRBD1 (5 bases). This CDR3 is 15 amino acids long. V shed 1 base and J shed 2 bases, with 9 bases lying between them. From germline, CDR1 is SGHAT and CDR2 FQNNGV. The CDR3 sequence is CASSLATGTYNEQFF. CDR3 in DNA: TGTGCCAGCAGCTTAGCCACAGGAACCTACAATGAGCAGTTCTTC. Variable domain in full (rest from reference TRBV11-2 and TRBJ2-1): EAGVAQSPRYKIIEKRQSVAFWCNPISGHATLYWYQQILGQGPKLLIQFQNNGVVDDSQLPKDRFSAERLKGVDSTLKIQPAKLEDSAVYLCASSLATGTYNEQFFGPGTRLTVL.

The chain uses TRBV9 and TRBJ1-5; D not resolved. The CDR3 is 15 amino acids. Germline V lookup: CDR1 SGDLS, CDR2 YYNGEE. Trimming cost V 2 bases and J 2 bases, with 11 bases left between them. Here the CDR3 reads CASSVEGEGNQPQHF. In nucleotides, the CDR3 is TGTGCCAGCAGCGTCGAGGGAGAGGGCAATCAGCCCCAGCATTTT.

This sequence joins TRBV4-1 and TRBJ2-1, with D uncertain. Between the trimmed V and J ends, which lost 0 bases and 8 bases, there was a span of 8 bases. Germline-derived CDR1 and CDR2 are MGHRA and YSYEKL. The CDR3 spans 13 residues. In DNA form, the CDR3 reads TGCGCCAGCAGCCAAGATGAGGAAGATGAGCAGTTCTTC. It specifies CASSQDEEDEQFF.

For the CDR3, the DNA is TGTGCCAGCAGCGCCGGGACAGGGGGCCATGAGCAGTTCTTC. It codes for CASSAGTGGHEQFF. The J gene is TRBJ2-1, the V gene TRBV7-9, with 12 positions matching TRBD1. The germline V gene has CDR1 SEHNR and CDR2 FQNEAQ (reference sequence). CDR3 length: 14 amino acids. The ends lost 5 bases at V and 8 bases at J; junction bases unmatched: 4.

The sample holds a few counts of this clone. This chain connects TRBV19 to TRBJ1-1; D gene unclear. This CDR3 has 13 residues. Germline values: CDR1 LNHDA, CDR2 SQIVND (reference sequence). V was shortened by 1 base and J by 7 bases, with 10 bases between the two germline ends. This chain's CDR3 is CASSIVANGEAFF. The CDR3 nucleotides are TGTGCCAGTAGTATAGTAGCTAACGGTGAAGCTTTCTTT. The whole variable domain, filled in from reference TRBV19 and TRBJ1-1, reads DGGITQSPKYLFRKEGQNVTLSCEQNLNHDAMYWYRQDPGQGLRLIYYSQIVNDFQKGDIAEGYSVSREKKESFPLTVTSAQKNPTAFYLCASSIVANGEAFFGQGTRLTVV.

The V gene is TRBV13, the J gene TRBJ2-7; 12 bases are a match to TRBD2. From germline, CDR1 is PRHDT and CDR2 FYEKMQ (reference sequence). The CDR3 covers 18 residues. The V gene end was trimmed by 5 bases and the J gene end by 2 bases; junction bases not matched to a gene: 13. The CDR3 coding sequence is TGTGCCAGCAGCACGACTAGCGGGAGTGGTAGCTTCCCCTACGAGCAGTACTTC. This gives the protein CASSTTSGSGSFPYEQYF.

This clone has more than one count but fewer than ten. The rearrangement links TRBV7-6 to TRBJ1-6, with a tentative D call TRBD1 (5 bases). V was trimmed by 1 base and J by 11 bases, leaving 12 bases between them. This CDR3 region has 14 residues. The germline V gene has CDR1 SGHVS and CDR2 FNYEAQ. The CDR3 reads CASSLGEGGAPLHF. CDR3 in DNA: TGTGCCAGCAGCTTAGGGGAGGGAGGGGCACCCCTCCACTTT.